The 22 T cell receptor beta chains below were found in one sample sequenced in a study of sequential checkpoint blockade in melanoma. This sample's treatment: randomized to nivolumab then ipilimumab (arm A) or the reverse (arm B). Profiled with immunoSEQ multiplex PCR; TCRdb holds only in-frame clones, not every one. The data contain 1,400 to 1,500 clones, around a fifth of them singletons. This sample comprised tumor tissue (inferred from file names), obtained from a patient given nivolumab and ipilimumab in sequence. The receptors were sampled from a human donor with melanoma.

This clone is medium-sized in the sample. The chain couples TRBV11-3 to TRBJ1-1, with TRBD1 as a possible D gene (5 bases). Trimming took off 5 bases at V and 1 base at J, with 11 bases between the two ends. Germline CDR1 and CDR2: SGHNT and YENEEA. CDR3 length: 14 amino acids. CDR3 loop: CASSRWGPNTEAFF. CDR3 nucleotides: TGTGCCAGCAGCCGCTGGGGACCGAACACTGAAGCTTTCTTT.

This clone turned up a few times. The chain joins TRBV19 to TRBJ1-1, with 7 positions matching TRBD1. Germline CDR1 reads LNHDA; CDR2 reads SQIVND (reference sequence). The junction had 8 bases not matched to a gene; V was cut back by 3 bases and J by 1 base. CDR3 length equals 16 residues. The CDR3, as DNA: TGTGCCAGTAGTATTAGGCAGGGGACAGCGAACACTGAAGCTTTCTTT. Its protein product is CASSIRQGTANTEAFF.

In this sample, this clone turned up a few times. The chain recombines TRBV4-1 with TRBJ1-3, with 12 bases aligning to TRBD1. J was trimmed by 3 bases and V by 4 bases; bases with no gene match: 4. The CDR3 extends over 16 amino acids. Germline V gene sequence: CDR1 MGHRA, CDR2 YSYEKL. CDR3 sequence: CASSLGTGGFGNTIYF. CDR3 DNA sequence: TGCGCCAGCAGCCTCGGGACAGGGGGCTTTGGAAACACCATATATTTT.

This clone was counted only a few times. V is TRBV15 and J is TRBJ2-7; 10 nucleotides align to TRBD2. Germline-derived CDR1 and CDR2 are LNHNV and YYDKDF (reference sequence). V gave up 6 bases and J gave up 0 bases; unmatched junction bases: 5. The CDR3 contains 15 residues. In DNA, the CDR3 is TGTGCCACCAGTTCTCAGCGGGAGGGCTCCTACGAGCAGTACTTC. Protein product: CATSSQREGSYEQYF.

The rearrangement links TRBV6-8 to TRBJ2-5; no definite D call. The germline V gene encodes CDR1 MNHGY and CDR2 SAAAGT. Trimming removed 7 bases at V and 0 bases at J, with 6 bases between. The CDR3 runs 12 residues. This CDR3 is CASMGNQETQYF. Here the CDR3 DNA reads TGTGCCAGCATGGGCAACCAAGAGACCCAGTACTTC.

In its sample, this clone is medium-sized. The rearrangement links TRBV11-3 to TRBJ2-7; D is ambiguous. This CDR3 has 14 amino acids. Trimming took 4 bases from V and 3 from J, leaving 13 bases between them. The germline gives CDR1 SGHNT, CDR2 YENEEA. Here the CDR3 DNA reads TGTGCCAGCAGCTCCGGTGGGTTGGGCTACGAGCAGTACTTC. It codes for CASSSGGLGYEQYF.

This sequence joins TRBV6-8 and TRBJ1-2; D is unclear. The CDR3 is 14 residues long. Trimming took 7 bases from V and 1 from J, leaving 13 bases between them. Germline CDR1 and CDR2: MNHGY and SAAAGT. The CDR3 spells CASKPPGHNYGYTF. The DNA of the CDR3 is TGTGCCAGCAAGCCCCCGGGCCATAACTATGGCTACACCTTC.

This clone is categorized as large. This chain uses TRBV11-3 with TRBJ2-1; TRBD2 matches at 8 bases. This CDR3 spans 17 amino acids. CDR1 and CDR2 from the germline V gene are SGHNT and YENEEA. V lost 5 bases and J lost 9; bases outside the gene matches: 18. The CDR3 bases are TGTGCCAGCAGCCGACCCGCCGTGGGCGGGAGGACGGGTGAGCAGTTCTTC. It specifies CASSRPAVGGRTGEQFF.

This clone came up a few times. As DNA, the CDR3 is TGTGCCATCGGTTCGGGACTAGCGGGAGTGGATGAGCAGTTCTTC. This gives the protein CAIGSGLAGVDEQFF. The genes are TRBV6-8 and TRBJ2-1; 14 bases are a match to TRBD2. Per the germline V gene, CDR1 is MNHGY and CDR2 is SAAAGT. Unmatched junction bases numbered 10, after V lost 10 bases and J lost 8 bases. The CDR3 spans 15 residues.

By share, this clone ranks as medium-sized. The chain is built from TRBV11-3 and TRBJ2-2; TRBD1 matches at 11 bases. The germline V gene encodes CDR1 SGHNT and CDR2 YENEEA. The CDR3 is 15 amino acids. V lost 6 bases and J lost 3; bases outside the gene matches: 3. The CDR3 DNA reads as TGTGCCAGCAGTCAGGGACAGGGGGACACCGGGGAGCTGTTTTTT. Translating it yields CASSQGQGDTGELFF. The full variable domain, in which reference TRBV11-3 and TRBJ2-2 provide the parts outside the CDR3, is EAGVVQSPRYKIIEKKQPVAFWCNPISGHNTLYWYLQNLGQGPELLIRYENEEAVDDSQLPKDRFSAERLKGVDSTLKIQPAELGDSAVYLCASSQGQGDTGELFFGEGSRLTVL.

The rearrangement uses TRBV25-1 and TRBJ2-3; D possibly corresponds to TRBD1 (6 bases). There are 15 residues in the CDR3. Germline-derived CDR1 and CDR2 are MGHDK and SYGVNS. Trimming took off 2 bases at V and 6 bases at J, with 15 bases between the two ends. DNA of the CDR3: TGTGCCAGCAGTGAAGGGGGCCCGGGCGTCGATACGCAGTATTTT. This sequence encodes CASSEGGPGVDTQYF.

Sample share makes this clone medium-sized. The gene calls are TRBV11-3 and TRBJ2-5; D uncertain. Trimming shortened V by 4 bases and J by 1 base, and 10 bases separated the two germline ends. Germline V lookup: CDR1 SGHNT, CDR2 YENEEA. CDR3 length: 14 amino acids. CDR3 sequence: CASSSPDGQETQYF. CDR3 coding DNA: TGTGCCAGCAGCTCCCCCGACGGCCAAGAGACCCAGTACTTC.

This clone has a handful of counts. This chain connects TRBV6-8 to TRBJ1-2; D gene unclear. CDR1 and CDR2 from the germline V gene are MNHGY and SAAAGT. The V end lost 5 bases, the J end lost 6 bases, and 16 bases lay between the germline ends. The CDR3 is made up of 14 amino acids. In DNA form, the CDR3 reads TGTGCCAGCAGTGAGGGCAGGAACAATGATGGCTACACCTTC. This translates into CASSEGRNNDGYTF.

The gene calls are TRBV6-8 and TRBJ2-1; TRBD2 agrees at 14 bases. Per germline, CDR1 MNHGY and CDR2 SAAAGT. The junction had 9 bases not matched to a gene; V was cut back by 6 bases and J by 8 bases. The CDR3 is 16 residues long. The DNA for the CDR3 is TGTGCCAGCAGCCCCGGGACTAGCGGGGGTGCGGATGAGCAGTTCTTC. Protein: CASSPGTSGGADEQFF.

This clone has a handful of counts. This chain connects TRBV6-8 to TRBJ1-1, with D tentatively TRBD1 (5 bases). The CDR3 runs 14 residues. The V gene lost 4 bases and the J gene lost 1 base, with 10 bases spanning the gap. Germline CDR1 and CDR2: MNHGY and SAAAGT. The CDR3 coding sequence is TGTGCCAGCAGTTTTGGGGGATGGAACACTGAAGCTTTCTTT. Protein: CASSFGGWNTEAFF.

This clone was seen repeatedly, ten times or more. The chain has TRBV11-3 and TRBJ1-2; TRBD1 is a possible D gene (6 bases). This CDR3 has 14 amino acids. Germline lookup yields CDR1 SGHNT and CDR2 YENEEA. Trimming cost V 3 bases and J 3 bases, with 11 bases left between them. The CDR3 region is CASSFGRQDYGYTF. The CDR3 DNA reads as TGTGCCAGCAGCTTTGGTAGACAGGACTATGGCTACACCTTC.

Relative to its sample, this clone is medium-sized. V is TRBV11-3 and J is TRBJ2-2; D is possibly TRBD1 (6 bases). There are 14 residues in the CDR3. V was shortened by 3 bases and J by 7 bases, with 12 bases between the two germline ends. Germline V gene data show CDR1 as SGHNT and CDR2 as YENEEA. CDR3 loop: CASSFHRVLGELFF. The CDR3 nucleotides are TGTGCCAGCAGCTTCCACAGGGTACTCGGGGAGCTGTTTTTT.

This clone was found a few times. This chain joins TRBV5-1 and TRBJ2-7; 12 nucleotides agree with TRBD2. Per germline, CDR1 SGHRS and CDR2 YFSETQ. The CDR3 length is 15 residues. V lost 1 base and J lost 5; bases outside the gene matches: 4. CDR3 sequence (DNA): TGCGCCAGCAGCTTGCTAGCGGGAGGGCCCCACGAGCAGTACTTC. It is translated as CASSLLAGGPHEQYF. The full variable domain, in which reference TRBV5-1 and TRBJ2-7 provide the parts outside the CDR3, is KAGVTQTPRYLIKTRGQQVTLSCSPISGHRSVSWYQQTPGQGLQFLFEYFSETQRNKGNFPGRFSGRQFSNSRSEMNVSTLELGDSALYLCASSLLAGGPHEQYFGPGTRLTVT.

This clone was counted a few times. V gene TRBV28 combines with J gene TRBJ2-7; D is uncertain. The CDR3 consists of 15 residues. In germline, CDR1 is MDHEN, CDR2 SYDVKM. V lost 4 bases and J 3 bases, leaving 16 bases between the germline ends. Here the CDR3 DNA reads TGTGCCAGCAGTTCGACGACAAGGCTGAACTACGAGCAGTACTTC. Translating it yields CASSSTTRLNYEQYF.

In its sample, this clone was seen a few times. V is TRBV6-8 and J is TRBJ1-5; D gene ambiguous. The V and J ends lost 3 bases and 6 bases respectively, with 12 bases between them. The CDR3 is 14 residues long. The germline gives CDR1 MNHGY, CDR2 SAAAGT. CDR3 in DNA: TGTGCCAGCAGTTATGGACTTTGGGGTCAGCCCCAGCATTTT. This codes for CASSYGLWGQPQHF.

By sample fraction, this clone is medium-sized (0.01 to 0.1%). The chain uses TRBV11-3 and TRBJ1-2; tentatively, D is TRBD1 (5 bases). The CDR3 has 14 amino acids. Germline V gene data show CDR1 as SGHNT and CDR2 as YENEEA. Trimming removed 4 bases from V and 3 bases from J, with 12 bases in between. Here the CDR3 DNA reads TGTGCCAGCAGCTGGAGGGACTCCCACTATGGCTACACCTTC. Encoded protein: CASSWRDSHYGYTF.

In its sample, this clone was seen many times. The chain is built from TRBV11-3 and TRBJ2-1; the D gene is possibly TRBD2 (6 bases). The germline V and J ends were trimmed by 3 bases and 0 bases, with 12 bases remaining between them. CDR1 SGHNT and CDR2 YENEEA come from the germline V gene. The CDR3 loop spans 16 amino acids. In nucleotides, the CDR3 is TGTGCCAGCAGCTTGGTGGTCGGGAGCTCCTACAATGAGCAGTTCTTC. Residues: CASSLVVGSSYNEQFF.